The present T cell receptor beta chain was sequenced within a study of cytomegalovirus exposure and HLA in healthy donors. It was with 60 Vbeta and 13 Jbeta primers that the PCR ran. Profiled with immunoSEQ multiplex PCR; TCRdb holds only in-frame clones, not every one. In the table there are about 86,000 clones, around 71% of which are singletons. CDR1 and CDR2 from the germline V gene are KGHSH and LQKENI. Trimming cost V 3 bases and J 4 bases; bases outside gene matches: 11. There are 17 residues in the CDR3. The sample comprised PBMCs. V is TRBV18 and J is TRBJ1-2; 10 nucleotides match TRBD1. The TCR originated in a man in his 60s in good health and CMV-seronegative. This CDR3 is CASSPRDRGPWGYGYTF. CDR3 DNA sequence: TGTGCCAGCTCACCGAGAGACAGGGGGCCTTGGGGCTATGGCTACACCTTC. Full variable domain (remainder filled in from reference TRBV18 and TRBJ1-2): NAGVMQNPRHLVRRRGQEARLRCSPMKGHSHVYWYRQLPEEGLKFMVYLQKENIIDESGMPKERFSAEFPKEGPSILRIQQVVRGDSAAYFCASSPRDRGPWGYGYTFGSGTRLTVV.